This passage covers 4 T cell receptor beta chains from one sample sequenced in a study of shared clonotypes between healthy human individuals. Using immunoSEQ multiplex PCR, the repertoire was profiled, and TCRdb retains in-frame clones only, with some absent. The sample carries roughly 500,000 clones, more than 65% recorded once. Sequencing was carried out using PBMCs. The receptors come from a woman aged 40 to 50 in good health. Some clones in this sample may be carry-over from other donors' samples.

The rearrangement uses TRBV7-2 and TRBJ1-3, with D tentatively TRBD1 (6 bases). Germline assignment: CDR1 SGHTA and CDR2 FQGNSA. The CDR3 loop spans 16 amino acids. Trimming left V 4 bases short and J 0 bases short, with 13 bases between. The CDR3 region is CASSSQGTGSGNTIYF. The CDR3 DNA sequence: TGTGCCAGCAGCTCCCAGGGGACGGGCTCTGGAAACACCATATATTTT.

J is TRBJ1-2 and V is TRBV28, with a weak D call TRBD1 (5 bases). Germline V gene lookup returns CDR1 MDHEN and CDR2 SYDVKM. CDR3 length equals 14 residues. V lost 1 base to trimming and J lost 4 bases, with 10 bases between them. Here the CDR3 DNA reads TGTGCCAGCAGTTTATTACAGGAAGGCTATGGCTACACCTTC. Translated, it gives CASSLLQEGYGYTF.

The CDR3 loop is CASSYRQKVNEKLFF. CDR3 DNA: TGTGCCAGCAGTTACCGACAGAAGGTTAATGAAAAACTGTTTTTT. The chain combines TRBV28 with TRBJ1-4, with D possibly being TRBD1 (5 bases). The V gene lost 4 bases and the J gene lost 4 bases, with 13 bases spanning the gap. Germline V gene lookup returns CDR1 MDHEN and CDR2 SYDVKM. The CDR3 sequence is 15 residues long.

This clone turned up a few times. V and J are TRBV19 and TRBJ2-7; possible D gene TRBD1, 6 bases. V was cut by 6 bases and J by 4 bases, with 10 bases left in between. The CDR3 sequence is 12 residues long. Germline CDR1 reads LNHDA; CDR2 reads SQIVND (reference sequence). Written as DNA, the CDR3 is TGTGCCAGTAGCCCTGGACAGTACGAGCAGTACTTC. This translates into CASSPGQYEQYF.